What follows is one T cell receptor beta chain and its context. What this receptor recognizes is not known. Base qualities are not provided; no much larger clone lies one nucleotide away. Each donor gave one peripheral blood draw, averaging approximately 0.11 L, which was collected into heparinised tubes. A BD FACSAria II was used to sort naive, central memory, regulatory and stem cell-like memory CD4+ T cells with a panel that included CD45RO, CCR7, CD25, CD127, CD95 and CD27. A purity above 95% was achieved for all sorted populations. PBMCs were separated immediately by Lymphoprep density gradient centrifugation and were stained directly, without being cultured. So that batch effects would be minimized, each experiment stained and sorted samples in pairs, pairing one healthy donor with one patient. This entry comes from a study of beta chain features in type 1 diabetes (dated by TCRdb to between 2018 and 2020). Some background on the complete study: No differences in mean age, gender distribution, total cell number or subset yield were found between patients and healthy donors. The study compared TCRB repertoires of sorted circulating CD4+ T cell subsets between recently diagnosed type 1 diabetes patients and matched healthy donors. Regulatory and stem cell-like memory subsets were isolated from only 8 patients and roughly 8 healthy donors, whereas naive and central memory subsets came from all 30 or so donors. Across all samples, fewer than 110,000,000 sorted cells were examined, and cell number per subset correlated strongly with RNA yield.

The entire amount of isolated RNA was reverse transcribed using the High Capacity cDNA Reverse Transcription Kit, so the sequenced TCRB transcripts were expressed ones. Naive, central memory and regulatory T cell samples underwent deep immunoSEQ sequencing, averaging roughly 3.4 million total reads per sample. After sorted cells were lysed in RLT buffer, RNA was extracted with DNase-treated RNeasy Micro or Mini kits, with the choice depending on cell number. Each cell subset was processed separately to prevent cross-contamination, with patient and healthy donor samples processed together. The immunoSEQ multiplex PCR was used to amplify TCRB sequences from cDNA, generating 87-bp fragments that spanned the CDR3 region. Sequencing of the amplicons was done on the Illumina HiSeq platform. In the original analysis: PCR bias was corrected computationally using synthetic template baselines, and reads within Hamming distance 2 were collapsed, with unmergeable singletons discarded. By aligning reads against IMGT, V, D and J genes, CDR3 length, and insertions or deletions at six rearrangement sites were assigned. Within each subset, clonotype counts were normalized to sorted cell number, after which true diversity and Gini coefficients were computed with the tcR R package. Repertoire sharing was quantified using the overlap coefficient calculated on TCRB nucleotide sequences. Sourced from immuneACCESS, this table was stored by TCRdb with only in-frame sequences that have V and J called. A share of the clones is absent; for the studies checked, an unresolved V gene accounts for under half, and the remainder has no known explanation. The D gene and trimming were derived from the DNA, and the V and J assignments and clone size from that table. The sample table lists some 63,000 clones, more than 45% of them with a count of one. Together, the top ten hold 0.65% to 0.85% of the sample.

What the authors observed across the whole study: Because small numbers of individuals were included in the HLA sub-analyses, any influence of HLA type on TCRB rearrangement was left unresolved. PCR may preferentially amplify shorter templates, but because patient and control samples were amplified and corrected together, any resulting skew would affect both groups equally. In all four CD4+ subsets, TCRB CDR3 length was moderately but significantly shorter in type 1 diabetes patients. Because cDNA was sequenced instead of genomic DNA, activated cells with high expression could be over-represented, although the groups did not differ in activation or CD3 levels. Naive, central memory and regulatory TCRB repertoires appeared more similar among patients than among healthy donors. Patients with type 1 diabetes made fewer insertions and deleted more nucleotides at VDJ recombination sites, implying thymic rearrangement abnormalities.

The CDR3, cysteine through phenylalanine, is 14 amino acids long. The kept DNA is CDR3 alone, 42 bases in frame from the first base. The V and J ends are trimmed by 1 base and 0 bases, leaving 9 bases between them. Via the germline V gene (reference sequence), CDR1 is GTSNPN and CDR2 SVGIG. The chain is assembled from TRBV30 and TRBJ1-2; the D segment cannot be called with confidence. The receptor was isolated from a young man with type 1 diabetes. Sequences were obtained from central memory CD4+ T cells from blood. The CDR3 here reads CAWSAGMSNYGYTF. The base sequence is TGTGCCTGGAGTGCTGGCATGTCTAACTATGGCTACACCTTC.